This TCR beta chain stems from a study of blood T cell repertoires in COVID-19. About the research overall: T cells, B-cell-depleted T cells, or PBMCs provided the cDNA or gDNA that served as material.

The V gene's germline CDR1 is SNHLY and CDR2 FYNNEI. V lost 5 bases to trimming and J lost 3 bases, with 10 bases between them. This CDR3 spans 13 amino acids. The study counted Cohort 3 donors as recovered given two negative PCRs, clearance, or symptom resolution. Measured with immunoSEQ multiplex PCR; TCRdb has only the in-frame clones, and not every one. Of a few hundred thousand clones in the sample, 70% to 90% were seen once. The sequenced sample was PBMCs or T cells enriched from blood (not recorded which). This rearrangement joins TRBV2 to TRBJ1-1, with D unclear. The origin of this receptor is a woman aged 18-35 years who had recovered from COVID-19. The CDR3 is CASSRTGYTEAFF. The CDR3 nucleotides read TGTGCCAGCAGTCGGACGGGGTACACTGAAGCTTTCTTT.